This T cell receptor beta chain was found in a study of blood T cell repertoires in COVID-19. Study at large: Sites in the United States, Italy and Spain provided acute and convalescent COVID-19 samples. PBMCs, B-cell-depleted T cells, or T cells were the source of the cDNA or gDNA that made up the material.

What the recovered Cohort 3 donors had was two negative PCRs, clearance, or symptom resolution. Per the original methods: Reference gene primer amplification in the assay estimated nucleated cell counts. Using immunoSEQ multiplex PCR, the repertoire was profiled, and TCRdb retains in-frame clones only, with some absent. V and J calls and clone size are as listed in that table; D and trimming were resolved from the DNA. The table lists 150,000 to 200,000 clones, roughly four fifths of them singletons. Source material: PBMCs or T cells enriched from blood (not recorded which). The TCR comes from a man aged 50 to 59 who had recovered from COVID-19.

The CDR3 region has the DNA TGTGCCAGCAGTCTGGGACAGCCGAATCAGCCCCAGCATTTT. This encodes CASSLGQPNQPQHF. The rearrangement links TRBV6-5 to TRBJ1-5, with TRBD1 matching 7 bases. After removal of 5 bases from V and 4 bases from J, the junction contained 5 bases not matched to a gene. Germline V gene data show CDR1 as MNHEY and CDR2 as SVGAGI. This CDR3 region has 14 residues.